The clone carrying this T cell receptor (beta chain) was observed a handful of times. The target antigen is unknown. The TCR alpha and TCR beta cDNA libraries, bearing sample barcodes and UMIs, were generated by 5'RACE using constant-segment primers. MiXCR, run by TCRdb on the 5' RACE reads, gives a single entry per CDR3 protein. The data contain 250,000 to 350,000 distinct CDR3 sequences, just under 20% of them singletons. The sample belongs to a study of T-cell memory formation after mild COVID-19. Findings of the study overall: Among clones contracting day 15 to 85, CD4/CD8 was balanced, whereas later expanders leaned CD4+.

Germline V gene data show CDR1 as SGHAT and CDR2 as FQNNGV. The CDR3 runs to 14 residues. J was trimmed by 10 bases and V by 5 bases; bases with no gene match: 10. The receptor was isolated from a man in his late teens or twenties who had mild COVID-19 (a few samples of this study predate the infection). Cell type and time point are not known. The gene calls are TRBV11-2 and TRBJ2-1, with 8 bases lining up with TRBD1. Material: PBMCs or a T cell subset sorted from them (not recorded which). CDR3 DNA: TGTGCCAGCAGCAAGAGGGACAGGCTTTGGGAGCAGTTCTTC. It yields the protein CASSKRDRLWEQFF.